This T cell receptor beta chain was retrieved from a study of T cells in localized non-small cell lung cancer. Findings and limits, study-wide: Because sequencing included only one region (of the tumor), heterogeneity remains possible. Density of T cells in blood, when higher, went with longer overall survival. Among the top 100 tumor clones, a median approximately 55 appeared in adjacent lung.

Assay: immunoSEQ multiplex PCR; the TCRdb copy retains only in-frame clones and omits some. The table has approximately 7,000 clones, 92% seen once; the top ten hold roughly 4.5%. Germline loops: CDR1 MNHNS, CDR2 SASEGT. The CDR3 loop spans 13 amino acids. V was shortened by 11 bases and J by 4 bases, with 14 bases between the two germline ends. In the case of this clone: Its antigen remains unidentified.

The chain joins TRBV6-1 to TRBJ2-2; D is perhaps TRBD1 or TRBD2 (6 bases each). Sequences were derived from peripheral blood mononuclear cells, sampled before any cancer treatment. The TCR comes from a male donor aged 60 or older with stage II lung adenocarcinoma. The CDR3 nucleotides read TGTGCCGTCGAGGGGGGACTCACCGGGGAGCTGTTTTTT. The encoded protein is CAVEGGLTGELFF.